The T cell receptor beta chain described here comes from a study of T cell clonotyping in hematopoietic cell transplantation. Points from the study as a whole: Without cell sorting, CD4 versus CD8 contributions remain unresolved. After transplant, recipient diversity fell while pathologically expanded clonotypes grew through day 180.

Comments on this clone: No antigen is known for it. The identical CDR3 is also encoded by other nucleotide sequences in the sample.

The V gene lost 0 bases and the J gene lost 4 bases, with 7 bases spanning the gap. The CDR3 has 13 amino acids. Germline CDR1 is SGHRS and CDR2 is YFSETQ. Using immunoSEQ multiplex PCR, the repertoire was profiled, and TCRdb retains in-frame clones only, with some absent. The data show about 36,000 clones, about 87% seen once. The chain combines TRBV5-1 with TRBJ2-5, with D perhaps TRBD1 or TRBD2 (6 bases each). Material: peripheral blood mononuclear cells. The receptor's source is a woman aged 35 to 49 in good health. Some clones in this sample may be carry-over from other donors' samples. The CDR3, as DNA: TGCGCCAGCAGCTTGGAGGGGGGAGAGACCCAGTACTTC. It specifies CASSLEGGETQYF.